This section outlines one T cell receptor (beta chain) sequence together with its context. Time point: baseline pretreatment blood. Regarding treatment: 15 Gy SBRT to primary tumor, nephrectomy 4 weeks later. CDR3 length: 14 residues. Germline-derived CDR1 and CDR2 are SGHNT and YYREEE (reference sequence). V was trimmed by 2 bases and J by 8 bases, leaving 14 bases between them. This table comes from immunoSEQ multiplex PCR, and its TCRdb copy is limited to in-frame clones, with some not included. The sample includes about 140,000 clones, 83% of them seen just once. These data originate in a study of radiation and T cells in renal cell carcinoma.

The rearrangement uses TRBV5-4 and TRBJ1-5; tentatively, D is TRBD1 (5 bases). This TCR derives from a woman aged 45 to 65 with renal cell carcinoma. The material was blood, obtained from a patient whose treatment included radiotherapy and nephrectomy. CDR3 sequence reads: CASSFQGNLEPQHF. For the CDR3, the DNA is TGTGCCAGCAGCTTCCAGGGAAACCTAGAGCCCCAGCATTTT.